This T cell receptor (delta chain) was identified in a study of gamma-delta T cells after stem cell transplantation. TCRdb redid clone calling on the RT-PCR reads using CATT. The table includes a few thousand delta-chain clones, about 4.6% detected once. On this clone: A far larger clone is only one base removed, so a read error is likely. Other nucleotide sequences from this sample produce the same CDR3.

With 4 bases clipped from V and 0 bases from J, the junction kept 6 bases outside the gene matches. Germline lookup yields CDR1 GEAIGNYY and CDR2 EKD. This CDR3 has 15 amino acids. The clonotype originates from a human donor. It is not recorded whose cells these are; they may come from a transplant donor. The sample was gamma-delta T cells. The rearrangement links TRDV2 to TRDJ1; 8 bases line up with TRDD3. The CDR3 nucleotides are TGTGCCTGTGAGACCGTACTGGGGGACACCGATAAACTCATCTTT. This gives the protein CACETVLGDTDKLIF.